This TCR beta chain is drawn from a study of T-cell memory formation after mild COVID-19. Per the germline V gene, CDR1 is DFQATT and CDR2 is SNEGSKA (reference sequence). The CDR3 has 13 amino acids. Trimming left V 5 bases short and J 4 bases short, with 14 bases between. In this sample, this clonotype turned up a few times. TCRdb re-derived calls from the 5' RACE reads in MiXCR, one entry per CDR3 protein. In the table there are about 180,000 distinct CDR3 sequences, more than 15% of which are singletons. The source is an adult woman who had mild COVID-19 (a few samples of this study predate the infection). Cell type and time point are not known. J is TRBJ1-1 and V is TRBV20-1; maybe TRBD1 (5 bases). Sequences were obtained from PBMCs or a T cell subset sorted from them (not recorded which). This CDR3 is CSAGDSSPTEAFF. DNA for the CDR3: TGCAGTGCTGGTGACAGTAGTCCCACTGAAGCTTTCTTT.